This T cell receptor beta chain derives from a study of regulatory T cells in long-lasting Graves disease. The time point is: newly diagnosed GD, antithyroid drugs for less than 3 months. Scientists built the TCR library using RNA that was extracted from PBMCs. In germline, CDR1 is MNHGY, CDR2 SAAAGT. This CDR3 comprises 18 residues. A remark on this clonotype: A single base is all that separates this from a far larger clone, so a read error is likely.

Combining iRepertoire HTBI primers with Arm-PCR of CDR3 regions, the authors built TCR beta libraries. Each CDR3 protein is one row after TCRdb ran MiXCR on the multiplex PCR reads. The sample contains under 300,000 distinct CDR3 sequences, 20% of which appear only once. The chain couples TRBV6-8 to TRBJ1-1, with 9 bases lining up with TRBD1. The sequences come from peripheral blood mononuclear cells (PBMCs), collected at new diagnosis, from a patient treated with antithyroid drugs. This clonotype was obtained from a female donor with Graves disease. CDR3 loop: CAGSLNRGLRSMNTEAFF. CDR3 DNA: TGTGCCGGCAGTCTAAACAGGGGGCTTAGGTCGATGAACACTGAAGCTTTCTTT.